This T cell receptor (beta chain) derives from a study of naive and memory T cell subsets. Whole-study findings and limits: The RNA method is potentially sensitive to activation and differentiation changes.

The sample's treatment: skin biopsy from PPD injection site in Mantoux-positive individual. An oligonucleotide containing a UMI was ligated to the 3' end of TCR cDNA. Unsorted total RNA, 1 to 1000 ng, was DNase treated before reverse transcription. Amplification of ligated cDNA took four PCR rounds with SP2 and nested alpha and beta constant primers. TCRdb itself ran the UMI-ligation and nested PCR reads through MiXCR, one entry per CDR3 protein. The table records more than 20,000 distinct CDR3 sequences, roughly 6% of them present only once. In the case of this clonotype: No antigen is known for it.

The CDR3 runs 15 residues. Per the germline V gene, CDR1 is SGDLS and CDR2 is YYNGEE. V lost 3 bases, J lost 0 bases, and 5 bases stayed unmatched. This TCR was recovered from an adult in good health. The material sequenced was skin, taken from a tuberculin skin test site. V gene TRBV9 combines with J gene TRBJ1-1; TRBD1 aligns across 7 bases. CDR3 region: CASSDRQGVNTEAFF. Here the CDR3 DNA reads TGTGCCAGCAGCGATAGACAGGGCGTGAACACTGAAGCTTTCTTT.